The 2 T cell receptor beta chains below all came from one sample that was sequenced in a study of blood T cell repertoires in COVID-19. TCRdb keeps only in-frame clones here, not all; method: immunoSEQ multiplex PCR. The profile covers 200,000 or so clones, with about 80% appearing a single time and around 7.5% taken by the ten largest. The specimen was PBMCs or T cells enriched from blood (not recorded which). These receptors were obtained from a man between 35 and 55 years old who had recovered from COVID-19.

The chain combines TRBV19 with TRBJ2-1; D remains unclear. V lost 2 bases to trimming and J lost 0 bases, with 14 bases between them. CDR3 length: 17 amino acids. Germline CDR1 and CDR2: LNHDA and SQIVND (reference sequence). CDR3 bases: TGTGCCAGTAGTATACGTCGTTCGCGTTCCTCCTACAATGAGCAGTTCTTC. Protein product: CASSIRRSRSSYNEQFF.

This clone was observed a handful of times. The rearrangement joins TRBV29-1 to TRBJ2-5; D is undetermined. This CDR3 region has 10 residues. The V and J ends lost 3 bases and 9 bases respectively, with 8 bases between them. CDR1 is SQVTM and CDR2 is ANQGSEA in the germline V gene. CDR3 region: CSVDGVPQYF. For the CDR3, the DNA is TGCAGCGTTGACGGAGTTCCCCAGTACTTC.